The 32 T cell receptor beta chains below come from one sample, sequenced in a study of blood T cell repertoires in COVID-19. This table comes from immunoSEQ multiplex PCR, and its TCRdb copy is limited to in-frame clones, with some not included. The sample gives roughly 200,000 clones, nearly 90% of which show up once; 0.6% to 0.8% is in the top ten. Sequencing was performed on peripheral blood. The receptors were sampled from a man aged 45-60 years with acute or convalescent COVID-19.

The chain has TRBV29-1 and TRBJ1-5, with TRBD1 matching 7 bases. The germline V gene encodes CDR1 SQVTM and CDR2 ANQGSEA. J lost 7 bases, V lost 4 bases, and 10 bases had no gene match. The CDR3 contains 14 residues. CDR3 in amino acids: CSVVTGAYDQPQHF. CDR3 DNA sequence: TGCAGCGTTGTTACAGGGGCTTACGACCAGCCCCAGCATTTT.

The CDR3 DNA is TGTGCCAGCGGGACAGGGCGATTGCAGCCCCAGCATTTT. The encoded protein is CASGTGRLQPQHF. This chain joins TRBV6-5 and TRBJ1-5, with TRBD1 identical over 9 bases. With 8 bases clipped from V and 7 bases from J, the junction kept 6 bases outside the gene matches. The CDR3 has 13 amino acids. In germline, CDR1 is MNHEY, CDR2 SVGAGI.

The chain combines TRBV21-1 with TRBJ2-5; the DNA was not used to check the table's D call, TRBD2. TRBV21-1 is listed as a pseudogene. The CDR3 extends over 18 amino acids. The CDR3 region has the DNA TGTGCCAGCAGCCCCCCGGGGACTAGCGGGGTACTACAAGAGACCCAGTACTTC. Protein sequence: CASSPPGTSGVLQETQYF.

The chain carries TRBV7-2 and TRBJ1-1, with 10 bases identical to TRBD1. The germline gives CDR1 SGHTA, CDR2 FQGNSA. This CDR3 is 15 amino acids long. The J segment lost 5 bases and the V segment lost 5 bases, leaving 8 bases of the junction unmatched. CDR3: CASSRRGTGETEAFF. In DNA form, the CDR3 reads TGTGCCAGCAGCCGTCGGGGGACAGGGGAAACTGAAGCTTTCTTT.

This chain links TRBV7-2 with TRBJ2-5; 12 nucleotides align to TRBD2. V was clipped by 3 bases and J by 1 base; unmatched bases: 3. The CDR3 covers 16 residues. Germline V gene data show CDR1 as SGHTA and CDR2 as FQGNSA. CDR3 coding DNA: TGTGCCAGCAGCTTGGGACTAGCGGGTACCCAAGAGACCCAGTACTTC. Protein sequence: CASSLGLAGTQETQYF.

The rearrangement links TRBV5-1 to TRBJ1-1, with 10 bases that match TRBD1. Germline V CDR1 and CDR2: SGHRS, YFSETQ. Trimming cost V 4 bases and J 6 bases; bases outside gene matches: 6. This CDR3 has 14 residues. CDR3 in amino acids: CASSPRDRGAEAFF. The CDR3 nucleotides are TGCGCCAGCAGCCCCCGGGACAGGGGAGCTGAAGCTTTCTTT.

The chain joins TRBV24-1 to TRBJ2-2; 8 bases fit TRBD2. The trim removed 3 bases at V and 10 bases at J, leaving 6 bases unmatched. The CDR3 spans 14 residues. Looked up from germline, CDR1 is KGHDR and CDR2 is SFDVKD. DNA for the CDR3: TGTGCCACCAGTGATCGGAGCGGGAGAAAGGAGCTGTTTTTT. Residues: CATSDRSGRKELFF.

This clone occurred once. The gene calls are TRBV25-1 and TRBJ1-2; a weak D match, TRBD1 (5 bases). V gave up 4 bases and J gave up 8 bases, with 11 bases separating them. The V gene's germline CDR1 is MGHDK and CDR2 SYGVNS. This CDR3 has 12 residues. The CDR3 bases are TGTGCCAGCAGTGTAGACAAGGGGGGCTACACCTTC. Translation: CASSVDKGGYTF.

This rearrangement joins TRBV28 to TRBJ1-2, with a weak D call TRBD1 (6 bases). Per germline, CDR1 MDHEN and CDR2 SYDVKM. The V end was cut by 3 bases, the J end by 8 bases, with 10 bases between. The CDR3 length is 12 residues. The CDR3: CASSLAGDGYTF. CDR3 in DNA: TGTGCCAGCAGTTTGGCAGGGGACGGCTACACCTTC.

This clone has just one count. The rearrangement uses TRBV7-9 and TRBJ2-5, with D possibly being TRBD1 (6 bases). V dropped 3 bases and J dropped 1 base, with 12 bases sitting between them. Germline CDR1 reads SEHNR; CDR2 reads FQNEAQ (reference sequence). The CDR3 is made up of 15 amino acids. This CDR3 reads CASSLMDRSQETQYF. Written as DNA, the CDR3 is TGTGCCAGCAGCTTGATGGACAGAAGCCAAGAGACCCAGTACTTC.

The rearrangement uses TRBV7-3 and TRBJ2-5; tentatively, D is TRBD2 (6 bases). V was trimmed by 3 bases and J by 5 bases, leaving 10 bases between them. There are 13 residues in the CDR3. Germline loops: CDR1 SGHTA, CDR2 FQGTGA. CDR3 amino acids: CASSLGLQETQYF. DNA for the CDR3: TGTGCCAGCAGCTTGGGACTCCAGGAGACCCAGTACTTC.

V is TRBV9 and J is TRBJ2-2; 7 nucleotides line up with TRBD2. V shed 3 bases, J shed 9 bases, and the junction held 8 bases outside the gene matches. The germline V gene encodes CDR1 SGDLS and CDR2 YYNGEE. The CDR3 has 14 amino acids. CDR3: CASSGKAGSRELFF. The CDR3 DNA reads as TGTGCCAGCAGCGGAAAAGCGGGATCTAGGGAGCTGTTTTTT.

This rearrangement joins TRBV30 to TRBJ2-7; maybe TRBD1 (6 bases). Germline V gives CDR1 GTSNPN, CDR2 SVGIG (reference sequence). Trimming took off 0 bases at V and 0 bases at J, with 12 bases between the two ends. The CDR3 extends over 15 amino acids. Written as DNA, the CDR3 is TGTGCCTGGAGTGTAGGCAGGGGAAACTCCTACGAGCAGTACGTC. Residues: CAWSVGRGNSYEQYV.

The sample holds one count of this clone. The genes are TRBV6-4 and TRBJ2-1; 7 bases fit TRBD1. V lost 3 bases, J lost 2 bases, and 7 bases stayed unmatched. The germline V gene has CDR1 MRHNA and CDR2 SNTAGT. The length of the CDR3 is 16 residues. The CDR3 region has the DNA TGTGCCAGCAGTGATAGGACAGGCTCGGCCTACAATGAGCAGTTCTTC. Translated: CASSDRTGSAYNEQFF.

The chain recombines TRBV14 with TRBJ2-5, with 7 bases lining up with TRBD2. V shed 4 bases, J shed 9 bases, and the junction held 5 bases outside the gene matches. This CDR3 is 12 amino acids long. From germline, CDR1 is SGHDN and CDR2 FVKESK. CDR3 in DNA: TGTGCCAGCAGCCCGGGAGGAAGGGCCCAGTACTTC. Its protein product is CASSPGGRAQYF.

This chain joins TRBV5-1 and TRBJ2-5; D is possibly TRBD2 (6 bases). This CDR3 has 14 residues. With 6 bases removed from V and 6 bases from J, the gap between germline ends came to 18 bases. CDR1 is SGHRS and CDR2 is YFSETQ in the germline V gene. The CDR3, as DNA: TGCGCCAGCACGGGGGTCGGCGGGACGAAGACCCAGTACTTC. Residues: CASTGVGGTKTQYF.

This chain links TRBV6-1 with TRBJ2-7; D is perhaps TRBD1 (5 bases). The length of the CDR3 is 15 residues. V was pared by 1 base and J by 6 bases, with 16 bases between. CDR1 and CDR2 (germline): MNHNS, SASEGT. The CDR3 region has the DNA TGTGCCAGCAGTGAAGGAAATCGGCAGGGCCCCGAGCAGTACGTC. It is translated as CASSEGNRQGPEQYV.

This sequence joins TRBV6-2 or TRBV6-3 and TRBJ2-5; D not resolved. Germline values: CDR1 MNHEY, CDR2 SVGEGT. Trimming left V 5 bases short and J 3 bases short, with 16 bases between. The CDR3 contains 15 residues. The CDR3 here is CASSREKIYKETQYF. DNA for the CDR3: TGTGCCAGCAGTCGAGAGAAGATCTATAAAGAGACCCAGTACTTC.

The chain couples TRBV9 to TRBJ2-2; D perhaps matches TRBD2 (7 bases). Germline V gene data show CDR1 as SGDLS and CDR2 as YYNGEE. Trimming left V 3 bases short and J 5 bases short, with 23 bases between. The CDR3 runs to 18 residues. The CDR3 loop reads CASSGQGLAETGTGELFF. CDR3 coding DNA: TGTGCCAGCAGCGGGCAGGGGCTAGCGGAGACTGGGACCGGGGAGCTGTTTTTT.

The V and J genes are TRBV5-6 and TRBJ1-2, with a tentative D call TRBD1 (6 bases). The CDR3 has 15 amino acids. V lost 1 base to trimming and J lost 6 bases, with 16 bases between them. Germline lookup yields CDR1 SGHDT and CDR2 YYEEEE. The CDR3 region has the DNA TGTGCCAGCAGCTTGTGGGCAGGGGTACCTCATGGCTACACCTTC. This translates into CASSLWAGVPHGYTF. Full variable domain (outside the CDR3, taken from reference TRBV5-6 and TRBJ1-2): DAGVTQSPTHLIKTRGQQVTLRCSPKSGHDTVSWYQQALGQGPQFIFQYYEEEERQRGNFPDRFSGHQFPNYSSELNVNALLLGDSALYLCASSLWAGVPHGYTFGSGTRLTVV.

The chain combines TRBV4-1 with TRBJ2-3; perhaps TRBD2 as D (5 bases). The CDR3 is made up of 14 amino acids. Germline V lookup: CDR1 MGHRA, CDR2 YSYEKL. Trimming removed 4 bases at V and 3 bases at J, with 11 bases between. CDR3 sequence reads: CASSLGLATDTQYF. CDR3 bases: TGCGCCAGCAGCCTAGGACTCGCTACAGATACGCAGTATTTT.

V usage is TRBV28 and J usage is TRBJ2-2; 9 positions agree with TRBD1. The V gene end was trimmed by 8 bases and the J gene end by 2 bases; junction bases not matched to a gene: 9. The germline V gene encodes CDR1 MDHEN and CDR2 SYDVKM. This CDR3 is built from 16 residues. CDR3 protein: CASRGWGQGNTGELFF. CDR3 in DNA: TGTGCCAGCCGGGGGTGGGGACAGGGCAACACCGGGGAGCTGTTTTTT.

DNA of the CDR3: TGTGCCACCAGCAGAGACCCTAGTACTGAAGCTTTCTTT. It codes for CATSRDPSTEAFF. The chain employs TRBV15 and TRBJ1-1; D ambiguous. Germline V lookup: CDR1 LNHNV, CDR2 YYDKDF (reference sequence). The CDR3 extends over 13 amino acids. V lost 0 bases and J lost 5, with 7 bases in between.

The chain combines TRBV30 with TRBJ1-6, with D unresolved. The CDR3 has 13 amino acids. Per germline, CDR1 GTSNPN and CDR2 SVGIG (reference sequence). Trimming stripped 1 base from V and 9 bases from J, with 10 bases between. The CDR3 loop is CAWSGSRASPLHF. The CDR3 region has the DNA TGTGCCTGGAGTGGTTCGCGAGCTTCACCCCTCCACTTT.

The count of this clone is one. The gene calls are TRBV11-1 and TRBJ1-2; 7 bases align to TRBD1. Germline V gives CDR1 SGHAT, CDR2 FQDESV (reference sequence). This CDR3 has 13 amino acids. V lost 5 bases and J lost 3; bases outside the gene matches: 3. The chain's CDR3 is CASSPGTDYGYTF. The CDR3 coding sequence is TGTGCCAGCAGCCCCGGGACAGACTATGGCTACACCTTC.

The CDR3 is CASSMGVSGYNEQFF. The CDR3 nucleotides are TGTGCCAGTAGTATGGGTGTTTCGGGCTACAATGAGCAGTTCTTC. The chain joins TRBV19 to TRBJ2-1; D remains ambiguous. V was pared by 3 bases and J by 3 bases, with 12 bases between. The germline V gene encodes CDR1 LNHDA and CDR2 SQIVND (reference sequence). This CDR3 has 15 amino acids.

The V and J genes are TRBV12-3 or TRBV12-4 and TRBJ1-2, with unresolved D. This CDR3 is 13 amino acids long. The ends were cut back, 5 bases at V and 7 bases at J, with 14 bases in the middle. The CDR3 reads CASSPQDLVGYTF. The CDR3, as DNA: TGTGCCAGCAGTCCGCAAGACTTGGTTGGCTACACCTTC.

V is TRBV7-2 and J is TRBJ2-5; 7 bases agree with TRBD1. The CDR3 contains 16 residues. CDR1 SGHTA and CDR2 FQGNSA come from the germline V gene. The junction had 6 bases not matched to a gene; V was cut back by 1 base and J by 1 base. Written as DNA, the CDR3 is TGTGCCAGCAGCTTAGTCCCAGGGGGTCTCCAAGAGACCCAGTACTTC. This translates into CASSLVPGGLQETQYF.

The gene calls are TRBV3-1 (or the pseudogene TRBV3-2) and TRBJ2-3, with 7 bases aligning to TRBD2. Germline CDR1 LGHDT, CDR2 YNNKEL (reference sequence). This CDR3 has 17 residues. The V gene end was trimmed by 1 base and the J gene end by 0 bases; junction bases not matched to a gene: 7. CDR3 sequence: CASSQGGSGTSTDTQYF. CDR3 nucleotide sequence: TGTGCCAGCAGCCAAGGAGGAAGCGGGACTAGCACAGATACGCAGTATTTT.

This clone was recorded once. The chain carries TRBV7-9 and TRBJ1-1; a possible D gene is TRBD1 (5 bases). Trimming left V 5 bases short and J 4 bases short, with 14 bases between. The CDR3 loop spans 14 amino acids. Germline loops: CDR1 SEHNR, CDR2 FQNEAQ (reference sequence). DNA of the CDR3: TGTGCCAGCAGCGTAAATCAGGGTTTCACTGAAGCTTTCTTT. It specifies CASSVNQGFTEAFF.

The V and J genes are TRBV3-1 (or the pseudogene TRBV3-2) and TRBJ1-2, with D perhaps TRBD1 (5 bases). The CDR3 is 14 amino acids. The germline V and J ends were trimmed by 0 bases and 8 bases, with 13 bases remaining between them. From germline, CDR1 is LGHDT and CDR2 YNNKEL (reference sequence). DNA for the CDR3: TGTGCCAGCAGCCAAGATTCGGGGGGTCGGGGCTACACCTTC. The encoded protein is CASSQDSGGRGYTF.

This clone was observed a few times. This chain links TRBV6-5 with TRBJ1-6, with D possibly matching TRBD1 (5 bases). The germline V gene has CDR1 MNHEY and CDR2 SVGAGI. The CDR3 contains 12 residues. V was cut by 2 bases and J by 14 bases, with 10 bases left in between. CDR3 loop: CASSYRAGTLHF. In DNA, the CDR3 is TGTGCCAGCAGTTACAGGGCAGGGACCCTCCACTTT.